Listed below are T cell receptor beta chains from one sample, sequenced in a study of T cell responses to AZD1222 COVID-19 vaccine. The protocol was immunoSEQ multiplex PCR, while the TCRdb copy is restricted to in-frame clones and leaves out a portion. The sample gives approximately 99,000 clones, roughly 85% of which show up once; less than 3% is in the top ten. This specimen was peripheral blood, taken on day 0 of AZD1222 vaccination. These receptors were obtained from an adult in good health. CDR3s include the opening cysteine and the closing phenylalanine or tryptophan. The D gene is left open where the match is weak. Size values are once, few and many counts, or a class for expanded clones, and some rows have none.

d_call: NA
v_call: TRBV11-3
j_call: TRBJ2-3
clone_size: NA
cdr3_nt: TGTGCCAGCAGTCTGGAGGGGGCTAGCACAGATACGCAGTATTTT
cdr3_aa: CASSLEGASTDTQYF

d_call: NA
v_call: TRBV2
j_call: TRBJ1-1
clone_size: NA
cdr3_nt: TGTGCCAGCCCGGGGCGCCTCGACACTGAAGCTTTCTTT
cdr3_aa: CASPGRLDTEAFF

d_call: TRBD1
v_call: TRBV12-3/TRBV12-4
j_call: TRBJ2-1
clone_size: NA
cdr3_nt: TGTGCCAGCAGGGGACAGGAGAACAATGAGCAGTTCTTC
cdr3_aa: CASRGQENNEQFF

d_call: NA
v_call: TRBV6-5
j_call: TRBJ1-2
clone_size: NA
cdr3_nt: TGTGCCAGCAGTTTAATACCGACAGGCGCTAACTATGGCTACACCTTC
cdr3_aa: CASSLIPTGANYGYTF

d_call: NA
v_call: TRBV19
j_call: TRBJ1-6
clone_size: few
cdr3_nt: TGTGCCAGTAGTAGGGCAGGGAAGTCAAATTCACCCCTCCACTTT
cdr3_aa: CASSRAGKSNSPLHF

d_call: TRBD1
v_call: TRBV29-1
j_call: TRBJ2-7
clone_size: NA
cdr3_nt: TGCAGCGTTGATAAGGGGACAGGGACCTACGAGCAGTACTTC
cdr3_aa: CSVDKGTGTYEQYF

d_call: TRBD1
v_call: TRBV2
j_call: TRBJ1-4
clone_size: once
cdr3_nt: TGTGCCAGCAGTAAAACCGGGACAGGGGACGAAAAACTGTTTTTT
cdr3_aa: CASSKTGTGDEKLFF

d_call: NA
v_call: TRBV14
j_call: TRBJ1-5
clone_size: NA
cdr3_nt: TGTGCCAGCAGCCAAGATCTCTTACAGCCCCAGCATTTT
cdr3_aa: CASSQDLLQPQHF

d_call: NA
v_call: TRBV19
j_call: TRBJ2-1
clone_size: NA
cdr3_nt: TGTGCCAGCCAATTCTACAATGAGCAGTTCTTC
cdr3_aa: CASQFYNEQFF

d_call: TRBD1
v_call: TRBV6-2/TRBV6-3
j_call: TRBJ2-3
clone_size: NA
cdr3_nt: TGTGCCAGCAGCCGGACAGGGACCGGAGATACGCAGTATTTT
cdr3_aa: CASSRTGTGDTQYF

d_call: NA
v_call: TRBV5-6
j_call: TRBJ1-4
clone_size: NA
cdr3_nt: TGTGCCAGCAGCGTCGGACCTGGCGGGGGTAATGAAAAACTGTTTTTT
cdr3_aa: CASSVGPGGGNEKLFF

d_call: NA
v_call: TRBV29-1
j_call: TRBJ1-2
clone_size: NA
cdr3_nt: TGCAGCGTTTTCCCGGGGGGAGGGACCAACTATGGCTACACCTTC
cdr3_aa: CSVFPGGGTNYGYTF

d_call: NA
v_call: TRBV11-3
j_call: TRBJ1-6
clone_size: NA
cdr3_nt: TGTGCCAGCAGCTTAGGAGTCGGGAGTAATTCACCCCTCCACTTT
cdr3_aa: CASSLGVGSNSPLHF

d_call: NA
v_call: TRBV19
j_call: TRBJ2-3
clone_size: NA
cdr3_nt: TGTGCCAGTAGTCTCGAGCCGTATAGCACAGATACGCAGTATTTT
cdr3_aa: CASSLEPYSTDTQYF

d_call: TRBD1
v_call: TRBV4-3
j_call: TRBJ2-2
clone_size: NA
cdr3_nt: TGCGCCAGCAGCCAAGACGCTGCAGGGGGCACCGGGGAGCTGTTTTTT
cdr3_aa: CASSQDAAGGTGELFF

d_call: TRBD1
v_call: TRBV7-9
j_call: TRBJ1-5
clone_size: NA
cdr3_nt: TGTGCCAGCAGCTCCCCCGGGACAGGGATTCAGCCCCAGCATTTT
cdr3_aa: CASSSPGTGIQPQHF

d_call: NA
v_call: TRBV5-1
j_call: TRBJ1-6
clone_size: NA
cdr3_nt: TGCGCCAGCAGCGGAGGGACTCTGGGTTCACCCCTCCACTTT
cdr3_aa: CASSGGTLGSPLHF

d_call: NA
v_call: TRBV12-3/TRBV12-4
j_call: TRBJ2-2
clone_size: NA
cdr3_nt: TGTGCCAGCACCCAAGGCGCCGGGGAGCTGTTTTTT
cdr3_aa: CASTQGAGELFF

d_call: NA
v_call: TRBV6-5
j_call: TRBJ1-1
clone_size: NA
cdr3_nt: TGTGCCAGCAGTTCACCGGGGGGGACTGAAGCTTTCTTT
cdr3_aa: CASSSPGGTEAFF

d_call: TRBD1
v_call: TRBV2
j_call: TRBJ1-2
clone_size: NA
cdr3_nt: TGTGCCAGCAGCCCGGCGAGGGGGCGGAGTGGCTACACCTTC
cdr3_aa: CASSPARGRSGYTF

d_call: TRBD1
v_call: TRBV7-9
j_call: TRBJ1-2
clone_size: NA
cdr3_nt: TGTGCCAGTCCAACAGGGACAGGGGTAGGCTACACCTTC
cdr3_aa: CASPTGTGVGYTF

d_call: NA
v_call: TRBV2
j_call: TRBJ1-1
clone_size: NA
cdr3_nt: TGTGCCAGCGCCCTCACGAACACTGAAGCTTTCTTT
cdr3_aa: CASALTNTEAFF

d_call: NA
v_call: TRBV18
j_call: TRBJ2-3
clone_size: NA
cdr3_nt: TGTGCCAGCTCACCACCGGACAGTCCGGCAGATACGCAGTATTTT
cdr3_aa: CASSPPDSPADTQYF

d_call: TRBD1
v_call: TRBV7-9
j_call: TRBJ1-2
clone_size: NA
cdr3_nt: TGTGCCAGCAGCACAGACCCGGACAGGGTGAGATATGGCTACACCTTC
cdr3_aa: CASSTDPDRVRYGYTF

d_call: TRBD2
v_call: TRBV6-4
j_call: TRBJ2-3
clone_size: NA
cdr3_nt: TGTGCCAGCAGTGTAAGCGGGAGTGCAGATACGCAGTATTTT
cdr3_aa: CASSVSGSADTQYF

d_call: NA
v_call: TRBV5-1
j_call: TRBJ1-1
clone_size: NA
cdr3_nt: TGCGCCAGCAGCGAACAGGGATCCACTGAAGCTTTCTTT
cdr3_aa: CASSEQGSTEAFF

d_call: TRBD1
v_call: TRBV28
j_call: TRBJ1-2
clone_size: NA
cdr3_nt: TGTGCCAGCAGCGCTCACCAACAGGGGGTATATGGCTACACCTTC
cdr3_aa: CASSAHQQGVYGYTF

d_call: NA
v_call: TRBV19
j_call: TRBJ1-1
clone_size: NA
cdr3_nt: TGTGCCAGTAGTATGGAGCGAGAGGTCGACACTGAAGCTTTCTTT
cdr3_aa: CASSMEREVDTEAFF

d_call: TRBD1
v_call: TRBV10-3
j_call: TRBJ2-2
clone_size: NA
cdr3_nt: TGTGCCATCCAGGGGTCAGGGGGCACCGGGGAGCTGTTTTTT
cdr3_aa: CAIQGSGGTGELFF

d_call: NA
v_call: TRBV30
j_call: TRBJ1-5
clone_size: NA
cdr3_nt: TGTGCCTGGAGTGACGCGCGGTGGGGTCAGCCCCAGCATTTT
cdr3_aa: CAWSDARWGQPQHF

d_call: TRBD2
v_call: TRBV6-2/TRBV6-3
j_call: TRBJ2-7
clone_size: NA
cdr3_nt: TGTGCCAGCAGTCCAACCCTCAGCGGGGGGGCCCGTGAGCAGTACTTC
cdr3_aa: CASSPTLSGGAREQYF

d_call: NA
v_call: TRBV6-2/TRBV6-3
j_call: TRBJ2-3
clone_size: once
cdr3_nt: TGTGCCAGCAGTTACCCCCCCACAGATACGCAGTATTTT
cdr3_aa: CASSYPPTDTQYF

d_call: TRBD1
v_call: TRBV27
j_call: TRBJ1-5
clone_size: once
cdr3_nt: TGTGCCAGCAGTCCGGGGGCAGGGGGCGGTCAGCCCCAGCATTTT
cdr3_aa: CASSPGAGGGQPQHF

d_call: NA
v_call: TRBV5-6
j_call: TRBJ1-1
clone_size: NA
cdr3_nt: TGTGCCAGCAGGGGAAACATTGGGGGAACTGAAGCTTTCTTT
cdr3_aa: CASRGNIGGTEAFF

d_call: NA
v_call: TRBV24-1
j_call: TRBJ2-1
clone_size: NA
cdr3_nt: TGTGCCACCAGTGATTTCCCCCAGAGCTCCTACAATGAGCAGTTCTTC
cdr3_aa: CATSDFPQSSYNEQFF

d_call: NA
v_call: TRBV20-1
j_call: TRBJ1-2
clone_size: few
cdr3_nt: TGCAGTGCTAGAGCCGGACCTTACTACACCTTC
cdr3_aa: CSARAGPYYTF

d_call: NA
v_call: TRBV4-1
j_call: TRBJ2-2
clone_size: once
cdr3_nt: TGCGCCAGCAGCCATTCGGGTGGCGGGGAGCTGTTTTTT
cdr3_aa: CASSHSGGGELFF

d_call: NA
v_call: TRBV29-1
j_call: TRBJ2-1
clone_size: NA
cdr3_nt: TGCAGCAACAGGGGGGGGTACAATGAGCAGTTCTTC
cdr3_aa: CSNRGGYNEQFF

d_call: NA
v_call: TRBV24-1
j_call: TRBJ2-1
clone_size: NA
cdr3_nt: TGTGCCACCAGTGAGCACGCTGATCCGGTCAGCTACAATGAGCAGTTCTTC
cdr3_aa: CATSEHADPVSYNEQFF

d_call: TRBD1
v_call: TRBV19
j_call: TRBJ1-1
clone_size: NA
cdr3_nt: TGTGCCAGTAGTATAGAGGGGACAGCCACTGAAGCTTTCTTT
cdr3_aa: CASSIEGTATEAFF

d_call: NA
v_call: TRBV29-1
j_call: TRBJ1-1
clone_size: NA
cdr3_nt: TGCAGCGTTGAAGGGGGCGTAGACACTGAAGCTTTCTTT
cdr3_aa: CSVEGGVDTEAFF

d_call: NA
v_call: TRBV2
j_call: TRBJ2-2
clone_size: NA
cdr3_nt: TGTGCCAGCAGTGACCCCTCGGACAGTTCTAACACCGGGGAGCTGTTTTTT
cdr3_aa: CASSDPSDSSNTGELFF

d_call: TRBD1
v_call: TRBV19
j_call: TRBJ2-3
clone_size: NA
cdr3_nt: TGTGCCAGTAGTATAGATCCGACAGGGGCCACAGATACGCAGTATTTT
cdr3_aa: CASSIDPTGATDTQYF

d_call: NA
v_call: TRBV19
j_call: TRBJ1-2
clone_size: NA
cdr3_nt: TGTGCCAGTAGTACGGACAGTCCTAACTATGGCTACACCTTC
cdr3_aa: CASSTDSPNYGYTF

d_call: NA
v_call: TRBV20-1
j_call: TRBJ1-4
clone_size: NA
cdr3_nt: TGCAGTGCTAGTCCACCACGGAGCGGTCGGCCTAATGAAAAACTGTTTTTT
cdr3_aa: CSASPPRSGRPNEKLFF

d_call: TRBD2
v_call: TRBV7-9
j_call: TRBJ2-1
clone_size: NA
cdr3_nt: TGTGCCAGCAGCTTAACAACTAGCGGCCACTACAATGAGCAGTTCTTC
cdr3_aa: CASSLTTSGHYNEQFF

d_call: NA
v_call: TRBV28
j_call: TRBJ1-4
clone_size: once
cdr3_nt: TGTGCCAGCAGTTTTCTGGACAGTGCAACTAATGAAAAACTGTTTTTT
cdr3_aa: CASSFLDSATNEKLFF

d_call: NA
v_call: TRBV2
j_call: TRBJ1-2
clone_size: NA
cdr3_nt: TGTGCCAGCAAGTTTGGGGCCCCGGGTCTCTATGGCTACACCTTC
cdr3_aa: CASKFGAPGLYGYTF

d_call: TRBD1
v_call: TRBV12-5
j_call: TRBJ2-2
clone_size: NA
cdr3_nt: TGTGCTAGTGGTTTGGTACTGGGGGCAGGGGGTATAAGAGCCACCGGGGAGCTGTTTTTT
cdr3_aa: CASGLVLGAGGIRATGELFF

d_call: NA
v_call: TRBV27
j_call: TRBJ2-3
clone_size: NA
cdr3_nt: TGTGCCAGCAGTTTAACTAGCACAGATACGCAGTATTTT
cdr3_aa: CASSLTSTDTQYF

d_call: TRBD2
v_call: TRBV5-6
j_call: TRBJ2-3
clone_size: NA
cdr3_nt: TGTGCCAGCAGCCCCCTCGGACTAGCGGGGGTACAAGATACGCAGTATTTT
cdr3_aa: CASSPLGLAGVQDTQYF

d_call: NA
v_call: TRBV29-1
j_call: TRBJ1-1
clone_size: NA
cdr3_nt: TGCAGCGTTGAAGGTCGGCAGGGAAACACTGAAGCTTTCTTT
cdr3_aa: CSVEGRQGNTEAFF

d_call: NA
v_call: TRBV10-3
j_call: TRBJ2-2
clone_size: NA
cdr3_nt: TGTGCCTCCAGGCCGGGGGGCGGCGGGGAGCTGTTTTTT
cdr3_aa: CASRPGGGGELFF

d_call: NA
v_call: TRBV11-3
j_call: TRBJ2-2
clone_size: NA
cdr3_nt: TGTGCCAGCAGCTCTAACACCGGGGAGCTGTTTTTT
cdr3_aa: CASSSNTGELFF